This T cell receptor (beta chain) derives from a study of T cells after yellow fever vaccination. About the study: The fractions with low cell numbers were processed using SMART-Seq v4 Ultra Low Input.

Many counts were recorded for this clonotype. Each CDR3 protein gets one entry after TCRdb re-called the 5' RACE reads with MiXCR. Here the sample spans about 57,000 distinct CDR3 sequences, 6.5% to 9% being singletons. This CDR3 has 11 amino acids. V was shortened by 6 bases and J by 2 bases, with 3 bases between the two germline ends. This chain links TRBV12-3 or TRBV12-4 with TRBJ2-3; D call uncertain. This receptor was identified in a young man who received the YFV17D yellow fever vaccine. The specimen was CD8+ T cells sorted from PBMCs, collected 15 days after the yellow fever booster vaccination. The CDR3 reads CASSYTDTQYF. The CDR3 region has the DNA TGTGCCAGCAGCTACACAGATACGCAGTATTTT.